This T cell receptor (beta chain) was captured by sequencing in a study of T cell responses to AZD1222 COVID-19 vaccine. The V and J ends lost 2 bases and 3 bases, in that order; junction bases with no gene match: 1. CDR3 length: 14 residues. Germline CDR1 MNHEY, CDR2 SVGEGT. As for this clone: The target antigen is unknown.

Data came from immunoSEQ multiplex PCR; TCRdb stores just in-frame clones and leaves some out. The top ten hold 26% of the sample, which has around 60,000 clones, roughly four fifths seen once. Study conclusions and caveats: Regions 160-218 and 743-854 held dominance among vaccine-associated CD4 TCRs, which spanned spike.

The sample in question was peripheral blood, obtained 28 days after the second AZD1222 dose. V gene TRBV6-2 or TRBV6-3 combines with J gene TRBJ2-7, with 10 nucleotides matching TRBD1. This receptor was taken from an adult who received the AZD1222 COVID-19 vaccine. The CDR3 here is CASSYRDRGYEQYF. Written as DNA, the CDR3 is TGTGCCAGCAGTTACAGGGACAGGGGCTACGAGCAGTACTTC.